The rows below give T cell receptor beta chains drawn from one sample of a study of a mutant IDH1 vaccine in newly diagnosed glioma. Their recognized antigens are unknown. Assay used: immunoSEQ multiplex PCR; TCRdb lists only in-frame clones, some missing. There are about 130,000 clones in the sample; 80% occur only once, and 4.5% to 6% lies in the top ten. The input for sequencing was PBMCs, taken from a glioma patient whose treatment included an IDH1 peptide vaccine. The source is a man in his forties with glioma. Both conserved end residues are part of each CDR3.

v_gene	j_gene	CDR3aa
TRBV7-9	TRBJ2-6	CASIKGAGANVLTF
TRBV18	TRBJ2-3	CASSPLGSPTDTQYF
TRBV5-4	TRBJ2-7	CASSYGTGLVEQYF
TRBV5-1	TRBJ1-1	CASSLIPGQGNTEAFF
TRBV5-5	TRBJ2-7	CASSRDAPGGVSYEQYF
TRBV19	TRBJ2-3	CANKREGHTDTQYF
TRBV7-6	TRBJ2-7	CASSLGGEIYPYEQYF
TRBV7-2	TRBJ2-3	CAIGAQHDTQYF
TRBV5-6	TRBJ2-1	CASSLRVSIYNEQFF
TRBV27	TRBJ1-6	CASSFPQGRSLHF
TRBV2	TRBJ2-7	CASSLTSYEQYF
TRBV19	TRBJ2-1	CASSTPGQGSNEQFF
TRBV18	TRBJ2-2	CASFSDRGGTGELFF
TRBV5-1	TRBJ1-1	CASSQLAGQGEAFF
TRBV19	TRBJ1-2	CASTPGQAYYGYTF
TRBV21-1	TRBJ1-3	CASKKVSGNTIYF
TRBV29-1	TRBJ1-1	CSVEGRADEAFF
TRBV30	TRBJ2-7	CAWGTGGSYEQYF
TRBV13	TRBJ2-1	CASSLSGWGGDRNEQFF
TRBV10-3	TRBJ1-6	CAISESGTEVSPLHF
TRBV7-2	TRBJ2-3	CASSLAASGTDTQYF
TRBV27	TRBJ2-6	CASTREGSGANVLTF
TRBV4-1	TRBJ1-4	CASSRGQGAGKLFF
TRBV9	TRBJ2-1	CASSVGTLGRNEQFF
TRBV27	TRBJ2-3	CASSLGGYSSTDTQYF
TRBV5-4	TRBJ1-1	CASSPERVNTEAFF
TRBV6-5	TRBJ1-5	CASSPRPAGQPQHF